This T cell receptor beta chain was recovered during a study of Ad26.COV2.S vaccination and SARS-CoV-2 variants. Study context: A participant enrolled in the COV1001 Ad26.COV2.S trial arm provided the sample.

Trimming cost V 2 bases and J 5 bases, with 7 bases left between them. CDR3 length: 13 amino acids. Treatment meaning: about 20 received Ad26.COV2.S at low or high dose, single or two shots; five or six received placebo; per-sample allocation not given. The samples were gathered on day 63 after the first injection of vaccine or placebo. TCRdb keeps only in-frame clones here, not all; method: immunoSEQ multiplex PCR. This sample has over 250,000 clones, with more than 75% found just once. The chain is built from TRBV12-3 or TRBV12-4 and TRBJ2-1; D unclear. The clonotype comes from a person aged 18-60 years who received the Ad26.COV2.S COVID-19 vaccine or a placebo. The starting material was peripheral blood, obtained in a trial of Ad26.COV2.S vaccine versus placebo. CDR3 in amino acids: CASSLRPNNEQFF. CDR3 in DNA: TGTGCCAGCAGTTTAAGGCCAAACAATGAGCAGTTCTTC.